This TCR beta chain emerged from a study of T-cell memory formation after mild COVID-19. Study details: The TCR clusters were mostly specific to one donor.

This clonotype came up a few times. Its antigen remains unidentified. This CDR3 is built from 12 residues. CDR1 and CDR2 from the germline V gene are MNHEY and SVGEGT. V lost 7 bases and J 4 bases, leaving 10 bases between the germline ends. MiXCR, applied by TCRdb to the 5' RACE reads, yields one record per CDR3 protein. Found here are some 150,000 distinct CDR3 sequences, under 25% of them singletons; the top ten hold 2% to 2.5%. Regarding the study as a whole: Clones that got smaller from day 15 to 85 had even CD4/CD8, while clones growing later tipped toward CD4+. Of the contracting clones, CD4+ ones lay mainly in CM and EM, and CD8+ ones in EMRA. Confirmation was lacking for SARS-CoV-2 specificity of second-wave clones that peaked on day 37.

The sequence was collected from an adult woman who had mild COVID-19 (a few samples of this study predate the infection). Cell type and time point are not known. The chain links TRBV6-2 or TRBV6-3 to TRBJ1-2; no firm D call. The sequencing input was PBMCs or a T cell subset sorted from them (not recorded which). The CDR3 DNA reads TGTGCCAGCATGAGGCAGCCCTATGGCTACACCTTC. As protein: CASMRQPYGYTF.